This T cell receptor (beta chain) was recorded in a study of blood T cell repertoires in COVID-19. Germline assignment: CDR1 LGHNA and CDR2 YSLEER. The CDR3 contains 20 residues. The V gene end was trimmed by 0 bases and the J gene end by 6 bases; junction bases not matched to a gene: 21. Sequencing used immunoSEQ multiplex PCR; TCRdb keeps in-frame clones, though not all of them. The repertoire holds 200,000 to 250,000 clones, with approximately 90% as singletons. Ages ranged from about 18 to 89 years, with residence in about 24 US areas. In assigning cohorts, the study relied on participant-reported clinical history. Cohort 3 recovery required two negative PCRs, clearance, or symptom resolution.

The specimen was PBMCs or T cells enriched from blood (not recorded which). The TCR was taken from a man aged 30 to 45 who had recovered from COVID-19. The chain employs TRBV4-3 and TRBJ2-7; 9 bases are shared with TRBD1. The CDR3 sequence: CASSQDLIRTGTGFPREQYF. CDR3 sequence (DNA): TGCGCCAGCAGCCAAGATCTTATTAGGACCGGGACAGGGTTCCCTCGCGAGCAGTACTTC.